This T cell receptor beta chain originates from a study of shared clonotypes between healthy human individuals. Donors included only healthy HIV-negative adults lacking recent acute infections or vaccinations. Caucasian adults residing in Nashville, Tennessee made up all the donors. With 2 bases removed from V and 3 bases from J, the gap between germline ends came to 11 bases. The CDR3 has 15 residues. Germline V lookup: CDR1 SGDLS, CDR2 YYNGEE. Samples underwent the assay at deep level. As originally analysed: There were no quality scores in the junction-only immunoSEQ sequences, so filtering differed. Assay used: immunoSEQ multiplex PCR; TCRdb lists only in-frame clones, some missing. That table furnishes V, J and clone size, whereas the DNA furnished D and trimming. The table records 2 million to 2.5 million clones, around 92% of them present only once. As for this clone: Other nucleotide sequences from this sample produce the same CDR3.

The sample was naive CD4+ T cells from PBMCs. Subset described: CD45RA+ positively selected. The receptor comes from a man between 18 and 29 years old in good health. Some clones in this sample may be carry-over from other donors' samples. The V gene is TRBV9, the J gene TRBJ2-2; D is perhaps TRBD2 (7 bases). The CDR3 bases are TGTGCCAGCAGCGTCGGGGGGCGTGACACCGGGGAGCTGTTTTTT. Its protein is CASSVGGRDTGELFF.